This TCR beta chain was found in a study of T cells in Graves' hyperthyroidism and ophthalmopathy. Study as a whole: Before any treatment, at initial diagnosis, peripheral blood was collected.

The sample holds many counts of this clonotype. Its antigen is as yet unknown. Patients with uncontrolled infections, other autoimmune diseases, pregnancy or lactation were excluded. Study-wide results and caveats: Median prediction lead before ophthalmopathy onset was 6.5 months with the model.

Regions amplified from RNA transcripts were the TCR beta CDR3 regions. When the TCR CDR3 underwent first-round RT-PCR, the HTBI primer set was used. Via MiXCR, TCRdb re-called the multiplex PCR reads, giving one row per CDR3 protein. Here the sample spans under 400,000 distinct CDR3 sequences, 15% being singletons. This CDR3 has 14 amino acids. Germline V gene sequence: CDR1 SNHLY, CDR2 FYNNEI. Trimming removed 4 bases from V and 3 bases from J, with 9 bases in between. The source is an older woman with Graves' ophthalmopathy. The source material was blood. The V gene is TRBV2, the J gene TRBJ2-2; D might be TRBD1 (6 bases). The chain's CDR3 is CASSAGHYTGELFF. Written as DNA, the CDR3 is TGTGCCAGCAGTGCGGGACACTACACCGGGGAGCTGTTTTTT.